A selection of T cell receptor beta chains follows, all from one sample in a study of blood T cell repertoires in COVID-19. Sequencing was performed with immunoSEQ multiplex PCR; in TCRdb, only in-frame clones are kept and a portion is missing. The profile covers some 320,000 clones, with around nine tenths appearing a single time and around 10% taken by the ten largest. Sequencing used peripheral blood. These receptors were collected from a woman in her thirties with COVID-19, enrolled during active disease. The CDR3 runs from the conserved cysteine through the conserved F or W. A D gene is named only where the DNA matches it firmly. Clone size, where shown, is once, few, many, or a class for clones that have expanded.

j_call: TRBJ1-1; v_call: TRBV5-1; clone_size: .; d_call: TRBD1; cdr3_aa: CASSFETGTGGSEAFF; cdr3_nt: TGCGCCAGCAGCTTTGAAACCGGGACAGGGGGCTCTGAAGCTTTCTTT
j_call: TRBJ2-5; v_call: TRBV12-3/TRBV12-4; clone_size: .; d_call: .; cdr3_aa: CASSRQGPKDF; cdr3_nt: TGTGCCAGCAGCCGGCAGGGGCCTAAAGACTTC
j_call: TRBJ1-1; v_call: TRBV19; clone_size: .; d_call: .; cdr3_aa: CASRGYRQGRLTEAFF; cdr3_nt: TGTGCCAGTAGGGGTTATCGGCAGGGGCGGCTCACTGAAGCTTTCTTT
j_call: TRBJ1-2; v_call: TRBV28; clone_size: .; d_call: .; cdr3_aa: CASSSQGFGYGYTF; cdr3_nt: TGTGCCAGCAGTTCACAGGGCTTCGGCTATGGCTACACCTTC
j_call: TRBJ2-3; v_call: TRBV19; clone_size: .; d_call: TRBD1; cdr3_aa: CASSARDREGTDTQYF; cdr3_nt: TGTGCCAGTAGTGCCAGGGACAGGGAGGGCACAGATACGCAGTATTTT
j_call: TRBJ2-2; v_call: TRBV9; clone_size: few; d_call: TRBD2; cdr3_aa: CASSVPLAGANTGELFF; cdr3_nt: TGTGCCAGCAGCGTCCCATTAGCGGGGGCGAACACCGGGGAGCTGTTTTTT
j_call: TRBJ1-1; v_call: TRBV4-2; clone_size: .; d_call: .; cdr3_aa: CASSQVGGYTEAFF; cdr3_nt: TGTGCCAGCAGCCAAGTAGGGGGATACACTGAAGCTTTCTTT
j_call: TRBJ1-1; v_call: TRBV29-1; clone_size: .; d_call: .; cdr3_aa: CSVKSGALDTEAFF; cdr3_nt: TGCAGCGTTAAGTCAGGGGCCCTGGACACTGAAGCTTTCTTT
j_call: TRBJ1-2; v_call: TRBV5-4; clone_size: .; d_call: .; cdr3_aa: CASSPRQSLYGYTF; cdr3_nt: TGTGCCAGCAGCCCAAGACAGAGCCTCTATGGCTACACCTTC
j_call: TRBJ1-3; v_call: TRBV11-2; clone_size: .; d_call: .; cdr3_aa: CASSLYTGLGGNTIYF; cdr3_nt: TGTGCCAGCAGCTTATATACAGGGTTAGGCGGAAACACCATATATTTT
j_call: TRBJ2-2; v_call: TRBV5-1; clone_size: once; d_call: TRBD1; cdr3_aa: CASSGTGGSTGELFF; cdr3_nt: TGCGCCAGCAGCGGAACAGGGGGCTCGACCGGGGAGCTGTTTTTT
j_call: TRBJ1-2; v_call: TRBV6-4; clone_size: few; d_call: TRBD1; cdr3_aa: CASRQQGKGNYGYTF; cdr3_nt: TGTGCCAGCAGACAACAGGGGAAGGGGAACTATGGCTACACCTTC
j_call: TRBJ1-1; v_call: TRBV19; clone_size: once; d_call: .; cdr3_aa: CASSIGAGPTEAFF; cdr3_nt: TGTGCCAGTAGTATAGGGGCAGGGCCCACTGAAGCTTTCTTT
j_call: TRBJ2-7; v_call: TRBV30; clone_size: .; d_call: TRBD1; cdr3_aa: CAWSSRDRGRYEQYF; cdr3_nt: TGTGCCTGGAGTTCACGGGACAGGGGGCGTTACGAGCAGTACTTC
j_call: TRBJ1-2; v_call: TRBV18; clone_size: .; d_call: .; cdr3_aa: CASSPSRGSGGYTF; cdr3_nt: TGTGCCAGCTCACCCTCCCGGGGTAGCGGTGGCTACACCTTC
j_call: TRBJ2-1; v_call: TRBV3-1/TRBV3-2; clone_size: .; d_call: .; cdr3_aa: CASSLGSAGKQFF; cdr3_nt: TGTGCCAGCAGCCTCGGGTCCGCCGGGAAGCAGTTCTTC
j_call: TRBJ2-7; v_call: TRBV7-8; clone_size: .; d_call: .; cdr3_aa: CASSLVNSYEQYF; cdr3_nt: TGTGCCAGCAGCTTAGTCAACTCCTACGAGCAGTACTTC
j_call: TRBJ2-1; v_call: TRBV12-3/TRBV12-4; clone_size: .; d_call: .; cdr3_aa: CASSFSLNEQFF; cdr3_nt: TGTGCCAGCAGTTTCTCCCTAAATGAGCAGTTCTTC
j_call: TRBJ1-1; v_call: TRBV5-6; clone_size: .; d_call: TRBD1; cdr3_aa: CASRDTGGETAFF; cdr3_nt: TGTGCCAGCAGAGATACAGGGGGCGAGACGGCTTTCTTT
j_call: TRBJ2-2; v_call: TRBV10-1; clone_size: .; d_call: TRBD2; cdr3_aa: CASSSGGYTGELFF; cdr3_nt: TGCGCCAGCAGCAGCGGGGGATACACCGGGGAGCTGTTTTTT
j_call: TRBJ2-7; v_call: TRBV29-1; clone_size: .; d_call: TRBD1; cdr3_aa: CSSTGQGTNEQYF; cdr3_nt: TGCAGCTCAACGGGACAGGGTACGAACGAGCAGTACTTC
j_call: TRBJ1-2; v_call: TRBV12-5; clone_size: .; d_call: .; cdr3_aa: CASGLVYSRRDLVGYTF; cdr3_nt: TGTGCTAGTGGTTTGGTATATAGCCGCAGGGATCTTGTTGGCTACACCTTC
j_call: TRBJ2-7; v_call: TRBV6-5; clone_size: .; d_call: .; cdr3_aa: CASSRPRGPTYEQYF; cdr3_nt: TGTGCCAGCAGCCGCCCGCGGGGCCCGACGTACGAGCAGTACTTC
j_call: TRBJ2-7; v_call: TRBV2; clone_size: .; d_call: TRBD1; cdr3_aa: CASSRQGYEQYF; cdr3_nt: TGTGCCAGCAGTAGACAGGGCTACGAGCAGTACTTC
j_call: TRBJ2-3; v_call: TRBV28; clone_size: .; d_call: TRBD1; cdr3_aa: CASSLRQGAYTQYF; cdr3_nt: TGTGCCAGCAGTTTGCGACAGGGGGCTTATACGCAGTATTTT
j_call: TRBJ1-5; v_call: TRBV6-5; clone_size: once; d_call: TRBD1; cdr3_aa: CASSYTGAGQPQHF; cdr3_nt: TGTGCCAGCAGTTACACAGGGGCGGGTCAGCCCCAGCATTTT
j_call: TRBJ1-1; v_call: TRBV7-9; clone_size: .; d_call: .; cdr3_aa: CASSLEPGSRNTEAFF; cdr3_nt: TGTGCCAGCAGCTTAGAGCCAGGGTCCAGGAACACTGAAGCTTTCTTT
j_call: TRBJ1-1; v_call: TRBV5-4; clone_size: .; d_call: .; cdr3_aa: CASSLDRRDTEAFF; cdr3_nt: TGTGCCAGCAGCTTGGACCGCCGAGACACTGAAGCTTTCTTT
j_call: TRBJ2-7; v_call: TRBV10-1; clone_size: .; d_call: TRBD2; cdr3_aa: CASSPGLANQYF; cdr3_nt: TGCGCCAGCAGTCCGGGACTAGCGAATCAGTACTTC
j_call: TRBJ1-2; v_call: TRBV11-1; clone_size: .; d_call: .; cdr3_aa: CASSLGGNFGYTF; cdr3_nt: TGTGCCAGCAGCTTAGGCGGAAATTTTGGCTACACCTTC
j_call: TRBJ2-7; v_call: TRBV19; clone_size: .; d_call: TRBD1; cdr3_aa: CASSTRWTGGREQYF; cdr3_nt: TGTGCCAGTAGTACTCGATGGACAGGGGGCCGCGAGCAGTACTTC